Below are 25 T cell receptor beta chains sequenced from a single sample in a study of T cell responses to AZD1222 COVID-19 vaccine. Sequencing used immunoSEQ multiplex PCR; TCRdb keeps in-frame clones, though not all of them. The sample has roughly 150,000 clones, more than 85% seen once. The sample in question was peripheral blood, obtained on day 0 of AZD1222 vaccination. Receptors were obtained from an adult in good health.

This chain links TRBV28 with TRBJ2-5; the D gene could be TRBD1 or TRBD2 (6 bases each). Deletions cut 6 bases from V and 5 bases from J, with 28 bases between. This CDR3 has 18 amino acids. Germline V CDR1 and CDR2: MDHEN, SYDVKM. CDR3 amino acids: CASRSRWGAGAPIETQYF. CDR3 nucleotide sequence: TGTGCCAGCAGGTCACGCTGGGGGGCCGGGGCCCCCATTGAGACCCAGTACTTC.

CDR3 DNA sequence: TGTGCCAGCAGCGCCGGGACTAGCGGGGTCTCCTACAATGAGCAGTTCTTC. It translates to CASSAGTSGVSYNEQFF. The J gene is TRBJ2-1, the V gene TRBV7-2; TRBD2 matches 13 bases. Germline CDR1 SGHTA, CDR2 FQGNSA. J gave up 0 bases and V 5 bases, and 4 bases lay outside the gene matches. The CDR3 is made up of 17 amino acids.

This clone has only one observation. This chain uses TRBV24-1 with TRBJ2-5, with D tentatively TRBD2 (5 bases). CDR1 and CDR2 from the germline V gene are KGHDR and SFDVKD. The V and J ends lost 3 bases and 2 bases respectively, with 12 bases between them. The CDR3 length is 15 residues. The CDR3 DNA reads as TGTGCCACCAGTGATCCCCGGACTGGGCAAGAGACCCAGTACTTC. Its translation is CATSDPRTGQETQYF.

The rearrangement links TRBV11-3 to TRBJ2-3; D perhaps matches TRBD2 (6 bases). CDR1 and CDR2 from the germline V gene are SGHNT and YENEEA. This CDR3 is built from 15 residues. V lost 1 base and J lost 4, with 12 bases in between. The CDR3, as DNA: TGTGCCAGCAGCTTAGGCGGCGGGGCGGCAGATACGCAGTATTTT. It yields the protein CASSLGGGAADTQYF.

The genes are TRBV7-9 and TRBJ1-3; TRBD1 is a possible D gene (5 bases). With 6 bases removed from V and 3 bases from J, the gap between germline ends came to 18 bases. The germline CDR1 and CDR2 sequences are SEHNR and FQNEAQ (reference sequence). The CDR3 covers 16 residues. CDR3 region: CASSQAGGSFGNTIYF. CDR3 coding DNA: TGTGCCAGCAGTCAAGCCGGGGGGTCGTTTGGAAACACCATATATTTT. Complete variable domain (other parts from reference TRBV7-9 and TRBJ1-3): DTGVSQNPRHKITKRGQNVTFRCDPISEHNRLYWYRQTLGQGPEFLTYFQNEAQLEKSRLLSDRFSAERPKGSFSTLEIQRTEQGDSAMYLCASSQAGGSFGNTIYFGEGSWLTVV.

This clone occurred a few times. The chain carries TRBV20-1 and TRBJ2-1; a weak D match, TRBD2 (6 bases). The V end lost 1 base, the J end lost 15 bases, and 13 bases lay between the germline ends. The CDR3 is 11 residues long. Per germline, CDR1 DFQATT and CDR2 SNEGSKA (reference sequence). The CDR3 DNA is TGCAGTGCTAGAGGTGGAGGGACCCTGTTCTTC. Its protein is CSARGGGTLFF.

This chain joins TRBV5-1 and TRBJ1-3; the match to TRBD1 covers 8 bases. Germline V gene data show CDR1 as SGHRS and CDR2 as YFSETQ. The CDR3 is 17 residues long. V trimming: 4 bases; J trimming: 3 bases; junction bases outside the gene matches: 12. The CDR3 DNA is TGCGCCAGCAGCACCGAAGCCGACAGGGGAAATGGAAACACCATATATTTT. Translating it yields CASSTEADRGNGNTIYF.

This sequence joins TRBV18 and TRBJ1-3; no clear D gene. CDR3 size: 14 residues. Germline V gene lookup returns CDR1 KGHSH and CDR2 LQKENI. Trimming pared 0 bases from V and 4 bases from J, leaving 7 bases between. The CDR3 DNA follows: TGTGCCAGCTCACCACCGACGGCAGGAAACACCATATATTTT. This encodes CASSPPTAGNTIYF.

Turning to this clone: The sample carries other DNA sequences with the same CDR3. This chain uses TRBV5-6 with TRBJ2-5; no clear D gene. The germline V gene has CDR1 SGHDT and CDR2 YYEEEE. V lost 1 base and J lost 4, with 8 bases in between. The CDR3 sequence is 13 residues long. The CDR3 coding sequence is TGTGCCAGCAGCTTGACCAGTAGAGAGACCCAGTACTTC. Translation: CASSLTSRETQYF.

The chain employs TRBV7-7 and TRBJ2-3; no reliable D call. This CDR3 is 14 amino acids long. Trimming took off 5 bases at V and 0 bases at J, with 9 bases between the two ends. Germline CDR1 is SSHAT and CDR2 is FNYEAQ (reference sequence). The CDR3 DNA reads as TGTGCCAGCAGCGCACAACTGAGCACAGATACGCAGTATTTT. This codes for CASSAQLSTDTQYF.

The chain couples TRBV7-8 to TRBJ1-3; D uncertain. V was cut by 5 bases and J by 0 bases, with 11 bases left in between. Per the germline V gene, CDR1 is SGHVS and CDR2 is FQNEAQ. CDR3 size: 15 residues. The CDR3 DNA is TGTGCCAGCAGCAACGGACGGACCTCTGGAAACACCATATATTTT. It translates to CASSNGRTSGNTIYF. The full variable domain, completed using reference TRBV7-8 and TRBJ1-3, is GAGVSQSPRYKVAKRGQDVALRCDPISGHVSLFWYQQALGQGPEFLTYFQNEAQLDKSGLPSDRFFAERPEGSVSTLKIQRTQQEDSAVYLCASSNGRTSGNTIYFGEGSWLTVV.

J is TRBJ1-3 and V is TRBV4-1, with a tentative D call TRBD1 (5 bases). This CDR3 region has 15 residues. CDR1 is MGHRA and CDR2 is YSYEKL in the germline V gene. V lost 0 bases, J lost 1 base, and 7 bases lay in between. Here the CDR3 reads CASSQEGVSGNTIYF. The CDR3 DNA reads TGCGCCAGCAGCCAAGAGGGGGTTTCTGGAAACACCATATATTTT.

In this sample, this clone turned up once. The chain recombines TRBV5-4 with TRBJ1-1, with D unclear. Germline values: CDR1 SGHNT, CDR2 YYREEE (reference sequence). The CDR3 is 15 amino acids. V shed 0 bases and J shed 1 base, with 10 bases lying between them. DNA for the CDR3: TGTGCCAGCAGCTTGGAACACGGGCAGAACACTGAAGCTTTCTTT. Its protein product is CASSLEHGQNTEAFF.

This clone was found a few times. The same CDR3 can be traced to other DNA sequences in this sample. The chain employs TRBV18 and TRBJ1-5; TRBD1 matches at 7 bases. Germline lookup yields CDR1 KGHSH and CDR2 LQKENI. The CDR3 spans 13 residues. V was pared by 3 bases and J by 4 bases, with 0 bases of the junction left unmatched. CDR3 nucleotides: TGTGCCAGCTCACCGGGACAGAATCAGCCCCAGCATTTT. Translating gives CASSPGQNQPQHF.

This clone turned up a few times. This chain links TRBV19 with TRBJ1-5; the D gene is possibly TRBD1 (5 bases). CDR3 length: 18 residues. Germline V CDR1 and CDR2: LNHDA, SQIVND (reference sequence). V lost 1 base and J 2 bases, leaving 18 bases between the germline ends. In DNA form, the CDR3 reads TGTGCCAGTAGTATAGCCATGGGGCAGGGACGGGGCAATCAGCCCCAGCATTTT. As protein: CASSIAMGQGRGNQPQHF.

This chain links TRBV10-3 with TRBJ2-5; no firm D call. This CDR3 spans 12 amino acids. V gave up 4 bases and J gave up 1 base, with 4 bases separating them. The germline V gene has CDR1 ENHRY and CDR2 SYGVKD. CDR3 DNA sequence: TGTGCCATCAGTGGGGCCCAAGAGACCCAGTACTTC. It encodes CAISGAQETQYF.

A few counts support this clone. The CDR3: CASSKTGGGDTSGYTF. CDR3 bases: TGTGCCAGCAGTAAGACAGGGGGAGGTGATACGAGTGGCTACACCTTC. The chain employs TRBV6-4 and TRBJ1-2; 9 bases match TRBD1. This CDR3 region has 16 residues. Germline V gives CDR1 MRHNA, CDR2 SNTAGT. The ends lost 5 bases at V and 7 bases at J; junction bases unmatched: 14.

The chain employs TRBV4-3 and TRBJ1-3; possibly TRBD1 for D (5 bases). Germline V gene sequence: CDR1 LGHNA, CDR2 YSLEER. The CDR3 loop spans 17 amino acids. Between the trimmed V and J ends, which lost 0 bases and 0 bases, there was a span of 12 bases. Here the CDR3 reads CASSQDPPGLSGNTIYF. The CDR3, as DNA: TGCGCCAGCAGCCAAGATCCTCCAGGGCTCTCTGGAAACACCATATATTTT.

Only a few counts were recorded for this clone. This rearrangement joins TRBV9 to TRBJ1-5; 7 bases are shared with TRBD1. V shed 6 bases, J shed 2 bases, and the junction held 5 bases outside the gene matches. The CDR3 is made up of 14 amino acids. Per the germline V gene, CDR1 is SGDLS and CDR2 is YYNGEE. The CDR3 spells CASTQDRGNQPQHF. CDR3 bases: TGTGCCAGCACCCAAGACAGGGGCAATCAGCCCCAGCATTTT.

The chain carries TRBV30 and TRBJ1-3; D is undetermined. V lost 1 base to trimming and J lost 6 bases, with 13 bases between them. CDR1 is GTSNPN and CDR2 is SVGIG in the germline V gene (reference sequence). This CDR3 is built from 14 residues. CDR3 sequence: CAWSARHGSNTIYF. CDR3 DNA sequence: TGTGCCTGGAGTGCCCGACACGGCTCAAACACCATATATTTT. The complete variable domain, with remaining parts taken from reference TRBV30 and TRBJ1-3, reads SQTIHQWPATLVQPVGSPLSLECTVEGTSNPNLYWYRQAAGRGLQLLFYSVGIGQISSEVPQNLSASRPQDRQFILSSKKLLLSDSGFYLCAWSARHGSNTIYFGEGSWLTVV.

This clone was picked up one time. The chain recombines TRBV3-1 (or the pseudogene TRBV3-2) with TRBJ1-1; D not resolved. CDR1 LGHDT and CDR2 YNNKEL come from the germline V gene (reference sequence). V was pared by 1 base and J by 1 base, with 10 bases between. CDR3 length equals 15 residues. The CDR3 DNA reads TGTGCCAGCAGCCAAGCCCTCAGCGCGAACACTGAAGCTTTCTTT. The encoded protein is CASSQALSANTEAFF.

This chain connects TRBV6-5 to TRBJ2-1, with TRBD2 identical over 15 bases. This CDR3 region has 15 residues. V lost 0 bases, J lost 9 bases, and 0 bases stayed unmatched. CDR1 and CDR2 from the germline V gene are MNHEY and SVGAGI. The CDR3 DNA follows: TGTGCCAGCAGTTACTCGGGACTAGCGGGGGGTGAGCAGTTCTTC. Translated: CASSYSGLAGGEQFF.

This sequence joins TRBV9 and TRBJ2-1; the match to TRBD2 covers 7 bases. Losses at the gene ends were 5 bases for V and 5 bases for J; bases not matched to a gene: 7. CDR1 is SGDLS, CDR2 YYNGEE, per germline. This CDR3 is 14 amino acids long. The CDR3 protein is CASRGGSMNNEQFF. DNA of the CDR3: TGTGCCAGCAGGGGCGGGAGCATGAACAATGAGCAGTTCTTC.

V usage is TRBV5-1 and J usage is TRBJ2-3, with 7 bases lining up with TRBD2. The CDR3 runs 15 residues. Per the germline V gene, CDR1 is SGHRS and CDR2 is YFSETQ. V lost 0 bases, J lost 4 bases, and 5 bases stayed unmatched. In DNA, the CDR3 is TGCGCCAGCAGCTTGGCAACTAGCGAATCAGATACGCAGTATTTT. Its translation is CASSLATSESDTQYF.

V gene TRBV11-2 combines with J gene TRBJ1-2, with 7 nucleotides matching TRBD1. Trimming cost V 1 base and J 7 bases; bases outside gene matches: 9. CDR3 length equals 15 residues. Germline V CDR1 and CDR2: SGHAT, FQNNGV. DNA of the CDR3: TGTGCCAGCAGCTTAGTGAGGGACAGCCCCACTGGCTACACCTTC. Encoded protein: CASSLVRDSPTGYTF.